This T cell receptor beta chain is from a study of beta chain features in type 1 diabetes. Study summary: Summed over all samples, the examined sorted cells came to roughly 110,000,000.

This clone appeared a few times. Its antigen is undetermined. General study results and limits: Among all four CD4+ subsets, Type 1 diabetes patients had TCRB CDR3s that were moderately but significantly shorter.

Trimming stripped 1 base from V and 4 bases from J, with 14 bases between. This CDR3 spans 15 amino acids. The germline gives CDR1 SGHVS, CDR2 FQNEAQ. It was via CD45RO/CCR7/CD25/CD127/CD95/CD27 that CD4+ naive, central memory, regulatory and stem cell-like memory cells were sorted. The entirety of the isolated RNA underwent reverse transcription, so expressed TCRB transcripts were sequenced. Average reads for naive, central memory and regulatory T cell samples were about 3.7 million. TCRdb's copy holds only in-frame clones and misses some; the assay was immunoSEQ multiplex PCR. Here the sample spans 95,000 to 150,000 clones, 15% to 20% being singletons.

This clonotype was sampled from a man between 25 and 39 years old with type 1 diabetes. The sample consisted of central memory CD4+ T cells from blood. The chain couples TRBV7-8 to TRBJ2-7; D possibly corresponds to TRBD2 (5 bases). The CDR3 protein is CASSLGASRNYEQYF. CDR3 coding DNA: TGTGCCAGCAGCTTAGGGGCTAGCCGAAATTACGAGCAGTACTTC. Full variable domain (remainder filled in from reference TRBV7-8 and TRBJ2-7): GAGVSQSPRYKVAKRGQDVALRCDPISGHVSLFWYQQALGQGPEFLTYFQNEAQLDKSGLPSDRFFAERPEGSVSTLKIQRTQQEDSAVYLCASSLGASRNYEQYFGPGTRLTVT.